These T cell receptor beta chains were read from a single sample in a study of T cell responses to AZD1222 COVID-19 vaccine. Assay used: immunoSEQ multiplex PCR; TCRdb lists only in-frame clones, some missing. The sample has roughly 150,000 clones; less than 90% are singletons. The sequencing here drew on peripheral blood, taken after recovery from COVID-19. The receptor source for this set is an adult who had recovered from COVID-19. Each CDR3 is given with its conserved first and last residue.

j_gene | v_gene | CDR3aa
TRBJ1-2 | TRBV12-3/TRBV12-4 | CASSLRGGYGYTF
TRBJ2-5 | TRBV3-1/TRBV3-2 | CASSQDGLAGETQYF
TRBJ2-1 | TRBV4-1 | CARSRKGSSYNEQFF
TRBJ2-5 | TRBV7-9 | CASSDRGQALEETQYF
TRBJ2-7 | TRBV5-1 | CASSHLTGGGSYEQYF
TRBJ1-1 | TRBV5-1 | CASSLDPNTEAFF
TRBJ1-1 | TRBV14 | CASSQVFGATEAFF
TRBJ2-7 | TRBV5-1 | CASSSASGSYEQYF
TRBJ1-1 | TRBV28 | CASSGDEWNTEAFF
TRBJ2-1 | TRBV5-1 | CASSYGTSGVPYNEQFF
TRBJ2-2 | TRBV5-1 | CASSFLAGAPGELFF
TRBJ2-7 | TRBV5-1 | CASSLQTGVNEQYF
TRBJ1-1 | TRBV28 | CASSVLPDYGAFF
TRBJ2-3 | TRBV4-1 | CASSQDPSGALVDTQYF
TRBJ2-1 | TRBV9 | CASSVELAGRDEQFF
TRBJ1-5 | TRBV28 | CASSLGQINQPQHF
TRBJ1-1 | TRBV9 | CASSVLGTGGAWNTEAFF
TRBJ2-7 | TRBV7-6 | CASSHQVYGQENPGYEQYF
TRBJ1-2 | TRBV10-2 | CASDINYGYTF
TRBJ2-3 | TRBV5-1 | CASSLDLAGTDTQYF
TRBJ2-5 | TRBV7-2 | CASSTPWRGGSWETQYF
TRBJ1-1 | TRBV6-5 | CASSLQQGRGTEAFF
TRBJ2-7 | TRBV4-1 | CASSPRDRSSYEQYF
TRBJ2-1 | TRBV19 | CASSTSDEQFF
TRBJ2-1 | TRBV5-1 | CASSPVTGTGKNEQFF
TRBJ2-3 | TRBV11-2 | CASSFYLVGSTDTQYF
TRBJ1-1 | TRBV5-6 | CASSLLNRGRDEAFF
TRBJ2-1 | TRBV6-2/TRBV6-3 | CASSPAGQGTYNEQFF
TRBJ1-1 | TRBV29-1 | CSVESGIRDTEAFF
TRBJ2-7 | TRBV29-1 | CSVGKDSSYEQYF
TRBJ1-1 | TRBV29-1 | CSGSRGPNTEAFF
TRBJ1-1 | TRBV28 | CASSFKEGLNTEAFF
TRBJ2-1 | TRBV29-1 | CSVERGVLAGDLFF
TRBJ2-3 | TRBV5-1 | CASSLNAGGRTDTQYF
TRBJ2-1 | TRBV25-1 | CASRGGGLEEQFF
TRBJ2-7 | TRBV3-1/TRBV3-2 | CASTPYVSGGVYEQYF
TRBJ2-1 | TRBV4-3 | CASGMNRVNEQFF
TRBJ2-1 | TRBV3-1/TRBV3-2 | CASSPWGSLNEQFF
TRBJ1-4 | TRBV4-1 | CASSQTGQGFSNEKLFF
TRBJ1-3 | TRBV6-5 | CASKQAVSGNTIYF
TRBJ2-5 | TRBV7-9 | CASSLVATQYF
TRBJ1-3 | TRBV27 | CASSSGNGNTIYF
TRBJ2-5 | TRBV7-7 | CASSLGRGGGETQYF
TRBJ1-1 | TRBV7-9 | CASSLVPGREAFF
TRBJ1-5 | TRBV6-1 | CASSEGGRSNQPQHF